The next 31 T cell receptor beta chains were all read from a single sample in a study of blood T cell repertoires in COVID-19 (dated by TCRdb to between 2020 and 2021). Library method: the immunoSEQ multiplex PCR assay. What TCRdb holds here is the immuneACCESS table cut down to in-frame rearrangements. Part of the clones is not present; checked against another copy, under half of the missing clones reflect an unresolved V gene, and the others are unexplained. Counted in this sample were about 90,000 clones; around four fifths of them appeared once. Clones ranked in the top ten supply around 3.3% of the sample. The sample consisted of peripheral blood. The receptors were gathered from a man aged 50 to 60 with acute or convalescent COVID-19.

The chain couples TRBV3-1 (or the pseudogene TRBV3-2) to TRBJ2-2; 9 nucleotides align to TRBD2. The V gene end was trimmed by 0 bases and the J gene end by 5 bases; junction bases not matched to a gene: 4. The CDR3 is made up of 16 amino acids. Germline-derived CDR1 and CDR2 are LGHDT and YNNKEL (reference sequence). In DNA form, the CDR3 reads TGTGCCAGCAGCCAAGATCAAACTAGCGGGACCGGGGAGCTGTTTTTT. It is translated as CASSQDQTSGTGELFF.

J is TRBJ2-7 and V is TRBV4-3; a weak D match, TRBD2 (5 bases). V lost 0 bases and J 7 bases, leaving 16 bases between the germline ends. Germline V gene data show CDR1 as LGHNA and CDR2 as YSLEER. CDR3 length equals 15 residues. The CDR3 DNA follows: TGCGCCAGCAGCCAAGAGTGGGGAGCTTTGAGGGAGCAGTACTTC. Its protein product is CASSQEWGALREQYF.

The chain is built from TRBV25-1 and TRBJ1-1; TRBD1 matches 8 bases. V shed 4 bases and J 4 bases; nucleotides not matched to a gene: 14. This CDR3 region has 17 residues. Germline assignment: CDR1 MGHDK and CDR2 SYGVNS. The CDR3 sequence: CASSATTGVNRVTEAFF. The CDR3 nucleotides are TGTGCCAGCAGTGCAACGACAGGGGTAAATCGGGTCACTGAAGCTTTCTTT.

The rearrangement links TRBV25-1 to TRBJ1-2; possibly TRBD1 for D (5 bases). Between the trimmed V and J ends, which lost 2 bases and 2 bases, there was a span of 12 bases. Germline lookup yields CDR1 MGHDK and CDR2 SYGVNS. The CDR3 has 15 amino acids. CDR3 nucleotides: TGTGCCAGCAGTGAACTCGGGGGTTCGAACTATGGCTACACCTTC. It translates to CASSELGGSNYGYTF.

This clone was seen a few times. The chain recombines TRBV2 with TRBJ1-3; tentatively, D is TRBD1 (6 bases). Germline V gene lookup returns CDR1 SNHLY and CDR2 FYNNEI. Trimming stripped 4 bases from V and 0 bases from J, with 10 bases between. This CDR3 comprises 15 residues. CDR3 nucleotides: TGTGCCAGCAGTGCGACAGGAAGCTCTGGAAACACCATATATTTT. Its protein is CASSATGSSGNTIYF. The complete variable domain, with remaining parts taken from reference TRBV2 and TRBJ1-3, reads EPEVTQTPSHQVTQMGQEVILRCVPISNHLYFYWYRQILGQKVEFLVSFYNNEISEKSEIFDDQFSVERPDGSNFTLKIRSTKLEDSAMYFCASSATGSSGNTIYFGEGSWLTVV.

This chain joins TRBV5-1 and TRBJ2-3; D may be TRBD2 (6 bases). The CDR3 contains 15 residues. CDR1 and CDR2 from the germline V gene are SGHRS and YFSETQ. V shed 3 bases and J shed 0 bases, with 11 bases lying between them. The CDR3 protein is CASSSGLDSTDTQYF. The CDR3 bases are TGCGCCAGCAGCTCGGGACTGGATAGCACAGATACGCAGTATTTT.

J is TRBJ2-2 and V is TRBV4-3, with 7 bases lining up with TRBD1. The CDR3 contains 15 residues. Germline loops: CDR1 LGHNA, CDR2 YSLEER. V lost 6 bases to trimming and J lost 3 bases; unmatched junction nucleotides: 7. CDR3 loop: CASRLNRGDTGELFF. Written as DNA, the CDR3 is TGCGCCAGCAGATTGAACAGGGGCGACACCGGGGAGCTGTTTTTT.

This chain links TRBV2 with TRBJ2-2, with TRBD2 matching over 10 bases. V dropped 7 bases and J dropped 8; count of bases not matched to a gene: 10. There are 15 residues in the CDR3. CDR1 SNHLY and CDR2 FYNNEI come from the germline V gene. The CDR3 loop reads CASKASGGDRGELFF. The CDR3 DNA sequence: TGTGCCAGCAAGGCTAGCGGGGGAGATAGGGGGGAGCTGTTTTTT. Full variable domain (missing parts from reference TRBV2 and TRBJ2-2): EPEVTQTPSHQVTQMGQEVILRCVPISNHLYFYWYRQILGQKVEFLVSFYNNEISEKSEIFDDQFSVERPDGSNFTLKIRSTKLEDSAMYFCASKASGGDRGELFFGEGSRLTVL.

The chain joins TRBV6-4 to TRBJ1-2; the D gene is possibly TRBD1 (6 bases). The length of the CDR3 is 15 residues. Germline values: CDR1 MRHNA, CDR2 SNTAGT. V shed 3 bases and J shed 7 bases, with 18 bases lying between them. The CDR3 sequence is CASSEVGTGIGGYTF. As DNA, the CDR3 is TGTGCCAGCAGTGAAGTCGGCACAGGGATCGGTGGCTACACCTTC.

V is TRBV6-5 and J is TRBJ2-7; 8 bases align to TRBD2. V trimming: 3 bases; J trimming: 1 base; junction bases outside the gene matches: 2. Germline assignment: CDR1 MNHEY and CDR2 SVGAGI. The CDR3 has 14 residues. This CDR3 is CASSYSGTSYEQYF. The CDR3 DNA reads as TGTGCCAGCAGTTATAGCGGGACTTCCTACGAGCAGTACTTC.

The chain couples TRBV13 to TRBJ2-5, with 7 bases identical to TRBD1. This CDR3 has 14 residues. In germline, CDR1 is PRHDT, CDR2 FYEKMQ (reference sequence). The V segment lost 5 bases and the J segment 2 bases; nucleotides outside the gene matches: 5. CDR3 in DNA: TGTGCCAGCAGCATTGGGGGACAGCAAGAGACCCAGTACTTC. This translates into CASSIGGQQETQYF.

This chain links TRBV7-2 with TRBJ2-5; tentatively, D is TRBD1 (7 bases). V gave up 1 base and J gave up 5 bases, with 14 bases separating them. The germline gives CDR1 SGHTA, CDR2 FQGNSA. This CDR3 is built from 15 residues. The CDR3 DNA follows: TGTGCCAGCAGCTTAGGGGGGGACAGTTGGGAGACCCAGTACTTC. Translating gives CASSLGGDSWETQYF.

The chain uses TRBV7-6 and TRBJ2-1; 9 bases match TRBD2. Germline values: CDR1 SGHVS, CDR2 FNYEAQ. There are 15 residues in the CDR3. The V and J ends lost 5 bases and 2 bases, in that order; junction bases with no gene match: 4. Written as DNA, the CDR3 is TGTGCCAGCAGCGCGAGCGGGGGGACCTACAATGAGCAGTTCTTC. Its translation is CASSASGGTYNEQFF.

The chain links TRBV13 to TRBJ2-7; TRBD2 agrees at 7 bases. The trim removed 1 base at V and 1 base at J, leaving 7 bases unmatched. The CDR3 has 16 amino acids. Germline CDR1 PRHDT, CDR2 FYEKMQ (reference sequence). Here the CDR3 DNA reads TGTGCCAGCAGCTTAGCTGCGGGAGAACAGTCCTACGAGCAGTACTTC. Its translation: CASSLAAGEQSYEQYF.

The rearrangement links TRBV3-1 (or the pseudogene TRBV3-2) to TRBJ2-1, with TRBD2 matching over 8 bases. Per germline, CDR1 LGHDT and CDR2 YNNKEL (reference sequence). V lost 0 bases, J lost 0 bases, and 13 bases stayed unmatched. The CDR3 loop spans 20 amino acids. The CDR3 loop reads CASSQDRAGGRFSSYNEQFF. CDR3 nucleotide sequence: TGTGCCAGCAGCCAAGATAGGGCGGGGGGCCGTTTCAGCTCCTACAATGAGCAGTTCTTC.

This clone appeared a few times. The rearrangement links TRBV29-1 to TRBJ2-1; the D gene is possibly TRBD2 (6 bases). Germline V CDR1 and CDR2: SQVTM, ANQGSEA. V was trimmed by 2 bases and J by 4 bases, leaving 18 bases between them. This CDR3 has 16 residues. The CDR3 loop is CSVESTPGLSYNEQFF. DNA for the CDR3: TGCAGCGTTGAATCCACACCGGGACTGTCATACAATGAGCAGTTCTTC.

CDR3 nucleotides: TGTGCCAGCAGTTTAATCAGGGGTATGGGAGAGACCCAGTACTTC. This translates into CASSLIRGMGETQYF. The chain carries TRBV27 and TRBJ2-5; tentatively, D is TRBD1 (6 bases). The CDR3 sequence is 15 residues long. The V end lost 2 bases, the J end lost 4 bases, and 14 bases lay between the germline ends. Germline CDR1 and CDR2: MNHEY and SMNVEV (reference sequence).

The chain employs TRBV2 and TRBJ1-1; 7 bases are shared with TRBD1. Unmatched junction bases numbered 7, after V lost 5 bases and J lost 1 base. Germline V gene sequence: CDR1 SNHLY, CDR2 FYNNEI. This CDR3 comprises 15 residues. The CDR3 here is CASSPRQGPNTEAFF. The CDR3 DNA is TGTGCCAGCAGTCCACGACAGGGTCCGAACACTGAAGCTTTCTTT.

V and J are TRBV28 and TRBJ2-7; perhaps TRBD2 as D (5 bases). Deletions cut 5 bases from V and 9 bases from J, with 20 bases between. This CDR3 is 14 amino acids long. CDR1 is MDHEN, CDR2 SYDVKM, per germline. CDR3 sequence (DNA): TGTGCCAGCAGTCCACCGGGAAACTCAAAGGGGCAGTACTTC. Protein product: CASSPPGNSKGQYF.

This clone was picked up a small number of times. V gene TRBV6-5 combines with J gene TRBJ1-5; D call uncertain. CDR1 and CDR2 (germline): MNHEY, SVGAGI. The CDR3 is 14 residues long. V lost 6 bases to trimming and J lost 5 bases, with 14 bases between them. Here the CDR3 DNA reads TGTGCCAGCAGCGCCACCGACGGGGATCAGCCCCAGCATTTT. Residues: CASSATDGDQPQHF.

The V gene is TRBV11-2, the J gene TRBJ1-1; D might be TRBD1 (6 bases). The CDR3 sequence is 15 residues long. The germline V and J ends were trimmed by 4 bases and 2 bases, with 14 bases remaining between them. The V gene's germline CDR1 is SGHAT and CDR2 FQNNGV. The CDR3 spells CASSSRQAGNTEAFF. DNA of the CDR3: TGTGCCAGCAGCTCCCGACAGGCTGGAAACACTGAAGCTTTCTTT.

V is TRBV9 and J is TRBJ2-5; D ambiguous. V lost 0 bases, J lost 1 base, and 7 bases lay in between. The V gene's germline CDR1 is SGDLS and CDR2 YYNGEE. There are 14 residues in the CDR3. The DNA for the CDR3 is TGTGCCAGCAGCGTAGTGGCTTCCCAAGAGACCCAGTACTTC. Translating gives CASSVVASQETQYF.

The chain uses TRBV7-2 and TRBJ2-1; perhaps TRBD2 as D (5 bases). From germline, CDR1 is SGHTA and CDR2 FQGNSA. This CDR3 has 18 residues. V lost 2 bases, J lost 1 base, and 18 bases lay in between. The CDR3 sequence: CASSLSGSGLGSYNEQFF. CDR3 in DNA: TGTGCCAGCAGCTTATCGGGATCTGGCCTGGGATCCTACAATGAGCAGTTCTTC. Together with reference TRBV7-2 and TRBJ2-1, the CDR3 gives the full variable domain: GAGVSQSPSNKVTEKGKDVELRCDPISGHTALYWYRQSLGQGLEFLIYFQGNSAPDKSGLPSDRFSAERTGGSVSTLTIQRTQQEDSAVYLCASSLSGSGLGSYNEQFFGPGTRLTVL.

The rearrangement links TRBV12-3 or TRBV12-4 to TRBJ1-4; D is uncertain. V was clipped by 3 bases and J by 8 bases, with 10 bases between them. This CDR3 region has 13 residues. The CDR3 is CASSLLPREKLFF. The CDR3 nucleotides are TGTGCCAGCAGTTTGTTGCCGAGAGAAAAACTGTTTTTT.

This rearrangement joins TRBV21-1 to TRBJ1-1; the D call TRBD1 from the table was never checked on the DNA. TRBV21-1 has pseudogene status. The CDR3 sequence is 16 residues long. CDR3 residues: CASKAGGAALNTEAFF. DNA of the CDR3: TGTGCCAGCAAAGCAGGGGGCGCGGCTTTGAACACTGAAGCTTTCTTT.

The chain is built from TRBV28 and TRBJ2-7; 7 bases agree with TRBD2. Germline-derived CDR1 and CDR2 are MDHEN and SYDVKM. V trimming: 2 bases; J trimming: 3 bases; junction bases outside the gene matches: 7. The CDR3 has 15 residues. The CDR3 bases are TGTGCCAGCAGTTTAATCCGGGAGGCCCTCTACGAGCAGTACTTC. It translates to CASSLIREALYEQYF.

The chain combines TRBV24-1 with TRBJ1-1; D is unresolved. V shed 4 bases and J shed 6 bases, with 5 bases lying between them. In germline, CDR1 is KGHDR, CDR2 SFDVKD. This CDR3 spans 11 amino acids. The CDR3 loop is CATSDGAEAFF. The CDR3, as DNA: TGTGCCACCAGTGACGGGGCTGAAGCTTTCTTT.

This chain connects TRBV3-1 (or the pseudogene TRBV3-2) to TRBJ2-7; D perhaps matches TRBD2 (5 bases). The V gene's germline CDR1 is LGHDT and CDR2 YNNKEL (reference sequence). CDR3 size: 15 residues. V shed 4 bases and J shed 3 bases, with 16 bases lying between them. The CDR3 here is CASSPPGEFLYEQYF. The CDR3 nucleotides read TGTGCCAGCAGCCCCCCCGGGGAATTCCTCTACGAGCAGTACTTC.

This clone was seen only once. The CDR3 sequence: CASARRDPAKNIQYF. CDR3 in DNA: TGTGCCAGCGCCCGGAGGGACCCAGCCAAAAACATTCAGTACTTC. The chain carries TRBV7-6 and TRBJ2-4; TRBD2 might be the D (6 bases). The CDR3 sequence is 15 residues long. Germline V gives CDR1 SGHVS, CDR2 FNYEAQ. V gave up 8 bases and J gave up 0 bases, with 14 bases separating them.

This chain uses TRBV6-4 with TRBJ1-2, with 7 bases aligning to TRBD1. The length of the CDR3 is 17 residues. V lost 5 bases and J lost 4; bases outside the gene matches: 16. Germline CDR1 and CDR2: MRHNA and SNTAGT. The CDR3 nucleotides are TGTGCCAGCAGTCAAGCCGCAGCCGGGACAGCGCGCTATGGCTACACCTTC. It codes for CASSQAAAGTARYGYTF.

Turning to this clone: Distinct nucleotide sequences in the sample also encode this CDR3. This chain links TRBV7-2 with TRBJ1-5; 11 positions match TRBD1. Germline V gives CDR1 SGHTA, CDR2 FQGNSA. This CDR3 region has 14 residues. V was pared by 5 bases and J by 7 bases, with 4 bases of the junction left unmatched. CDR3 sequence: CASSNRDRGQPQHF. Here the CDR3 DNA reads TGTGCCAGCAGCAACCGGGACAGGGGGCAGCCCCAGCATTTT.